This T cell receptor (beta chain) derives from a study of T cells in Graves' hyperthyroidism and ophthalmopathy. It was RNA transcripts that yielded the amplified TCR beta CDR3 regions. When the TCR CDR3 underwent first-round RT-PCR, the HTBI primer set was used. TCRdb processed the multiplex PCR reads anew with MiXCR; each CDR3 protein has one entry. The sample has about 610,000 distinct CDR3 sequences, approximately 14% seen once. This clonotype appeared a single time. The ends were cut back, 5 bases at V and 1 base at J, with 11 bases in the middle. The germline gives CDR1 MNHNS, CDR2 SASEGT. There are 14 residues in the CDR3.

V usage is TRBV6-1 and J usage is TRBJ1-1; perhaps TRBD1 as D (5 bases). Specimen: blood. This receptor was obtained from a woman aged 35 to 49 with Graves' ophthalmopathy. CDR3 protein: CASSKSRANTEAFF. The DNA of the CDR3 is TGTGCCAGCAGTAAAAGCAGGGCGAACACTGAAGCTTTCTTT.